The rows below give T cell receptor beta chains drawn from one sample of a study of blood T cell repertoires in COVID-19. Profiling relied on immunoSEQ multiplex PCR, and the TCRdb table lists in-frame clones only, not all of them. This sample has approximately 250,000 clones, with 80% to 90% found just once. Material for sequencing was peripheral blood. The receptors derive from a man younger than 40 with active or convalescent COVID-19. The CDR3 runs from the conserved cysteine through the conserved F or W. Each record gives: D gene, J gene, clone size, CDR3 length, V gene, CDR3 DNA, CDR3 protein. A D gene is named only where the DNA matches it firmly. Rows may omit the clone size; those that give it use once, few, many or a size class.

>NA|TRBJ1-2|NA|13|TRBV19
TGTGCCAGTAGTATTATACAGGACTATGGCTACACCTTC
CASSIIQDYGYTF
>TRBD1|TRBJ1-5|few|15|TRBV27
TGTGCCAGCAGTTTTACAGGGGCCTATAATCAGCCCCAGCATTTT
CASSFTGAYNQPQHF
>TRBD1|TRBJ1-2|NA|13|TRBV5-4
TGTGCCAGCAGCTTGGACAGGGGGTATGGCTACACCTTC
CASSLDRGYGYTF
>NA|TRBJ2-2|many|15|TRBV21-1
TGTGCCAGCAGCAAAAAAGACAGGAACACCGGGGAGCTGTTTTTT
CASSKKDRNTGELFF
>NA|TRBJ2-7|NA|14|TRBV11-2
TGTGCCAGCAGCTTAATTCGGGGGATTTACGAGCAGTACTTC
CASSLIRGIYEQYF
>TRBD1|TRBJ1-2|NA|14|TRBV13
TGTGCCAGCAGCTTGGGACAGGGGGGCTATGGCTACACCTTC
CASSLGQGGYGYTF
>NA|TRBJ2-1|NA|14|TRBV6-1
TGTGCCAGCAGAGCCCTGAGCTCCTACAATGAGCAGTTCTTC
CASRALSSYNEQFF
>NA|TRBJ1-1|NA|15|TRBV11-2
TGTGCCAGCAGCTATGCAAACGGTCTTGTCACTGAAGCTTTCTTT
CASSYANGLVTEAFF
>TRBD2|TRBJ2-3|NA|15|TRBV19
TGTGCCAGTAGTCCGCGGACTAGCAACACAGATACGCAGTATTTT
CASSPRTSNTDTQYF
>NA|TRBJ1-2|NA|14|TRBV4-1
TGCGCCAGCAGCCAAAGGCGCGGCGAATATGGCTACACCTTC
CASSQRRGEYGYTF
>NA|TRBJ1-2|NA|12|TRBV6-5
TGTGCCAGCAGTTACTCGCTATTCCCCCACTTCTTC
CASSYSLFPHFF
>NA|TRBJ1-5|NA|18|TRBV18
TGTGCCAGCTCACCTAGGCAGACTGATGGTGATAGCAATCAGCCCCAGCATTTT
CASSPRQTDGDSNQPQHF
>NA|TRBJ1-5|NA|15|TRBV5-5
TGTGCCAGCAGCTTGGGTGCCCAGGGGTACGTTCCCCAGCATTTT
CASSLGAQGYVPQHF
>NA|TRBJ1-5|NA|12|TRBV12-3/TRBV12-4
TGTGCCAGCAGTGTCGGGGATCAGCCCCAGCATTTT
CASSVGDQPQHF
>NA|TRBJ2-7|few|17|TRBV7-8
TGTGCCAGCAGCCTTTTTACCAGGGCGGTTTTATCGGGCGAGCAGTACTTC
CASSLFTRAVLSGEQYF
>TRBD2|TRBJ2-5|few|16|TRBV7-9
TGTGCCAGCAGCTCCTCCGGGACTAGGCCGCAAGAGACCCAGTACTTC
CASSSSGTRPQETQYF
>TRBD2|TRBJ2-2|NA|17|TRBV4-1
TGCGCCAGCAGCCAAGACGGGGGGGGCCCGAACACCGGGGAGCTGTTTTTT
CASSQDGGGPNTGELFF
>TRBD2|TRBJ2-2|NA|15|TRBV14
TGTGCCAGCAGCCAGTGGACTAGCGGTGCCGGGGAGCTGTTTTTT
CASSQWTSGAGELFF
>NA|TRBJ1-4|NA|15|TRBV4-3
TGCGCCAGCAGCCAAGATAGGGAGGGGAATGAAAAACTGTTTTTT
CASSQDREGNEKLFF
>NA|TRBJ1-5|NA|13|TRBV6-2/TRBV6-3
TGTGCCAGCAGTTACGGAGGGTTTCAGCCCCAGCATTTT
CASSYGGFQPQHF
>TRBD1|TRBJ1-2|NA|15|TRBV23-1
TGCGCCAGCAGTCAATCTATTCGGACAGGGGAGGGCTACACCTTC
CASSQSIRTGEGYTF
>TRBD1|TRBJ1-2|NA|15|TRBV4-2
TGTGCCAGCAGACGGAAGGGGGCTAGGAACTATGGCTACACCTTC
CASRRKGARNYGYTF
>NA|TRBJ1-4|few|15|TRBV4-3
TGCGCCAGCAGCCAAGCGGAGGGGAGTGGGGAAAAACTGTTTTTT
CASSQAEGSGEKLFF
>NA|TRBJ1-5|NA|17|TRBV7-9
TGTGCCAGCAGCTTTTCGACCGAGGTTATCAGCAATCAGCCCCAGCATTTT
CASSFSTEVISNQPQHF
>NA|TRBJ1-5|NA|15|TRBV4-2
TGTGCCAGCAGCCTCGATCGGGAAAGCAATCAGCCCCAGCATTTT
CASSLDRESNQPQHF
>NA|TRBJ2-1|NA|15|TRBV28
TGTGCCAGCAGTTTAGGCGGGGCCAAAAACAATGAGCAGTTCTTC
CASSLGGAKNNEQFF
>TRBD2|TRBJ2-3|few|15|TRBV6-5
TGTGCCAGCAGGAAACTAGCGGTTAGCACAGATACGCAGTATTTT
CASRKLAVSTDTQYF
>NA|TRBJ1-5|few|13|TRBV7-2
TGTGCCAGCAGCTCCGTAGGGGGACAGCCCCAGCATTTT
CASSSVGGQPQHF
>NA|TRBJ2-7|NA|13|TRBV30
TGTGCCTGGTCCCCCTATCGTCCCTACGAGCAGTACTTC
CAWSPYRPYEQYF
>NA|TRBJ1-1|NA|15|TRBV10-1
TGCGCCAGCAGTGAGTCAAATAGGGGTCGTTCTGAAGCTTTCTTT
CASSESNRGRSEAFF